Each of the 20 T cell receptor beta chains below was sequenced from the same sample in a study of shared clonotypes between healthy human individuals. Assay: immunoSEQ multiplex PCR; the TCRdb copy retains only in-frame clones and omits some. The table records hundreds of thousands of clones, 73% of them present only once. Sequences were obtained from memory CD4+ T cells sorted from blood. Subset described: CD45RA-negative fraction. The receptors derive from a woman aged 30 to 39 in good health.

As concerns this clone: This may be a read error: a much more frequent sequence differs by one nucleotide. The chain has TRBV30 and TRBJ1-1, with D possibly TRBD1 on 6 matching bases. CDR1 is GTSNPN and CDR2 is SVGIG in the germline V gene (reference sequence). V lost 1 base and J lost 2, with 8 bases in between. The CDR3 has 13 amino acids. The CDR3 reads CAWSDRANTEAFF. The CDR3 DNA reads as TGTGCCTGGAGTGACAGGGCCAACACTGAAGCTTTCTTT.

The V and J genes are TRBV28 and TRBJ2-2; D possibly corresponds to TRBD2 (5 bases). CDR3 length equals 16 residues. CDR1 is MDHEN, CDR2 SYDVKM, per germline. V was shortened by 2 bases and J by 9 bases, with 19 bases between the two germline ends. As DNA, the CDR3 is TGTGCCAGCAGTTTAGCGGGTTCCCAAGTATCCTGGGAGCTGTTTTTT. Its translation is CASSLAGSQVSWELFF.

There are a few counts of this clone. V usage is TRBV7-6 and J usage is TRBJ2-5, with a tentative D call TRBD1 (6 bases). The CDR3 covers 15 residues. V gave up 5 bases and J gave up 0 bases, with 13 bases separating them. CDR1 and CDR2 (germline): SGHVS, FNYEAQ. This CDR3 reads CASSQTYRDQETQYF. The CDR3 DNA sequence: TGTGCCAGCAGCCAAACGTACAGGGACCAAGAGACCCAGTACTTC. The variable domain in full, completed from reference TRBV7-6 and TRBJ2-5, reads GAGVSQSPRYKVTKRGQDVALRCDPISGHVSLYWYRQALGQGPEFLTYFNYEAQQDKSGLPNDRFSAERPEGSISTLTIQRTEQRDSAMYRCASSQTYRDQETQYFGPGTRLLVL.

The chain combines TRBV14 with TRBJ2-1; 14 nucleotides line up with TRBD2. Germline trimming cut 3 bases from V and 3 bases from J; bases unmatched to any gene: 13. CDR3 length: 20 amino acids. CDR1 is SGHDN, CDR2 FVKESK, per germline. This CDR3 reads CASSHRRLAGGPNVYNEQFF. CDR3 DNA: TGTGCCAGCAGCCACCGAAGACTAGCGGGAGGGCCGAATGTCTACAATGAGCAGTTCTTC.

CDR3 DNA sequence: TGTGCCAGCAGTAATCCGGGGTACCAGCCCCAGCATTTT. Its translation: CASSNPGYQPQHF. This chain connects TRBV28 to TRBJ1-5; no definite D call. V dropped 5 bases and J dropped 7 bases, with 12 bases sitting between them. This CDR3 contains 13 residues. Germline V gene lookup returns CDR1 MDHEN and CDR2 SYDVKM.

The rearrangement joins TRBV10-1 to TRBJ2-2, with D possibly being TRBD2 (6 bases). Trimming removed 3 bases from V and 5 bases from J, with 16 bases in between. The CDR3 has 16 residues. Germline assignment: CDR1 WNHNN and CDR2 SYGVQD (reference sequence). CDR3 bases: TGCGCCAGCAGTGACATGGGCAGGGCGGGAACCGGGGAGCTGTTTTTT. It codes for CASSDMGRAGTGELFF.

This clone appeared a single time. The chain has TRBV10-2 and TRBJ1-1, with 9 positions matching TRBD1. The CDR3 is 13 amino acids. Germline lookup yields CDR1 WSHSY and CDR2 SAAADI. V shed 5 bases and J 12 bases; nucleotides not matched to a gene: 10. CDR3 residues: CASSRTGGELTFF. The CDR3 coding sequence is TGCGCCAGCAGTAGAACAGGGGGCGAATTGACTTTCTTT.

The chain couples TRBV30 to TRBJ2-1; the match to TRBD1 covers 11 bases. The CDR3 consists of 12 residues. V shed 7 bases, J shed 12 bases, and the junction held 8 bases outside the gene matches. In germline, CDR1 is GTSNPN, CDR2 SVGIG (reference sequence). This CDR3 is CAYGTGGPLQFF. The CDR3 DNA follows: TGTGCCTACGGGACAGGGGGTCCCTTGCAGTTCTTC.

With respect to this clone: The same CDR3 can be traced to other DNA sequences in this sample. V is TRBV28 and J is TRBJ1-2; D remains unclear. The CDR3 spans 13 residues. The V gene lost 2 bases and the J gene lost 1 base, with 5 bases spanning the gap. Germline-derived CDR1 and CDR2 are MDHEN and SYDVKM. The CDR3 region has the DNA TGTGCCAGCAGTTTAGGGGTTAACTATGGCTACACCTTC. As protein: CASSLGVNYGYTF.

The CDR3 nucleotides read TGTGCCAGCAGCGTGTCAATAGGGGGCTACGAGCAGTACTTC. As protein: CASSVSIGGYEQYF. This sequence joins TRBV9 and TRBJ2-7, with D perhaps TRBD1 (6 bases). Trimming removed 2 bases at V and 3 bases at J, with 12 bases between. The CDR3 length is 14 residues. Germline V gene sequence: CDR1 SGDLS, CDR2 YYNGEE.

This chain joins TRBV9 and TRBJ2-1; TRBD2 is a possible D gene (6 bases). Germline CDR1 and CDR2: SGDLS and YYNGEE. The ends were cut back, 4 bases at V and 9 bases at J, with 14 bases in the middle. This CDR3 is 13 amino acids long. The CDR3 DNA follows: TGTGCCAGCAGCTCGACCACTAGCACTGAGCAGTTCTTC. It is translated as CASSSTTSTEQFF.

About this clone itself: The identical CDR3 is also encoded by other nucleotide sequences in the sample. V gene TRBV11-2 combines with J gene TRBJ2-3; 7 bases line up with TRBD1. This CDR3 contains 16 residues. Germline assignment: CDR1 SGHAT and CDR2 FQNNGV. Unmatched junction bases numbered 10, after V lost 3 bases and J lost 4 bases. CDR3 loop: CASSLGQGVFADTQYF. CDR3 nucleotides: TGTGCCAGCAGCTTGGGTCAGGGGGTTTTTGCAGATACGCAGTATTTT.

The rearrangement uses TRBV7-9 and TRBJ2-5; tentatively, D is TRBD1 (5 bases). Germline values: CDR1 SEHNR, CDR2 FQNEAQ (reference sequence). This CDR3 spans 13 amino acids. V was pared by 4 bases and J by 2 bases, with 8 bases between. CDR3 DNA sequence: TGTGCCAGCAGCTCCCAGGGTCAAGAGACCCAGTACTTC. It codes for CASSSQGQETQYF.

The gene calls are TRBV10-2 and TRBJ1-2, with 7 bases aligning to TRBD1. Germline trimming cut 6 bases from V and 2 bases from J; bases unmatched to any gene: 6. The germline gives CDR1 WSHSY, CDR2 SAAADI. The CDR3 extends over 14 amino acids. The DNA of the CDR3 is TGCGCCAGCAGAGAGGGACAGCAGAACTATGGCTACACCTTC. It translates to CASREGQQNYGYTF.

The chain couples TRBV19 to TRBJ2-5; perhaps TRBD2 as D (7 bases). The J call may be incorrect, as the DNA end agrees better with TRBJ2-7. The CDR3 totals 16 residues. CDR1 is LNHDA and CDR2 is SQIVND in the germline V gene (reference sequence). The CDR3 region has the DNA TGTGCCAGTAGCCGGGGGGCGGCAGCGAACTCCTACGAGCAGTACTTC. Protein sequence: CASSRGAAANSYEQYF.

The V gene is TRBV5-1, the J gene TRBJ1-2; 7 nucleotides agree with TRBD1. V shed 7 bases and J 5 bases; nucleotides not matched to a gene: 11. This CDR3 has 14 residues. From germline, CDR1 is SGHRS and CDR2 YFSETQ. As DNA, the CDR3 is TGCGCCAGCTCCTGGCCAGGGGGAACGTATGGCTACACCTTC. It encodes CASSWPGGTYGYTF.

The chain uses TRBV28 and TRBJ1-1; TRBD1 might be the D (6 bases). The germline gives CDR1 MDHEN, CDR2 SYDVKM. The CDR3 has 14 residues. The V end lost 7 bases, the J end lost 4 bases, and 16 bases lay between the germline ends. CDR3 coding DNA: TGTGCCAGCACCATAACGGGGGGCGGCACTGAAGCTTTCTTT. This translates into CASTITGGGTEAFF.

This clone was counted a few times. This chain links TRBV15 with TRBJ2-5; 10 bases align to TRBD1. Germline values: CDR1 LNHNV, CDR2 YYDKDF (reference sequence). This CDR3 comprises 16 residues. After removal of 4 bases from V and 4 bases from J, the junction contained 9 bases not matched to a gene. Here the CDR3 DNA reads TGTGCCACCAGCATAGATTCCGGGACAGGGGCAGAGACCCAGTACTTC. This sequence encodes CATSIDSGTGAETQYF. The entire variable domain, with the rest obtained from reference TRBV15 and TRBJ2-5, is as follows: DAMVIQNPRYQVTQFGKPVTLSCSQTLNHNVMYWYQQKSSQAPKLLFHYYDKDFNNEADTPDNFQSRRPNTSFCFLDIRSPGLGDTAMYLCATSIDSGTGAETQYFGPGTRLLVL.

As to this clone: A single base separates this from a much larger clone, so it may be a read error. Other nucleotide sequences from this sample produce the same CDR3. The chain is built from TRBV11-2 and TRBJ2-3, with a weak D call TRBD1 (5 bases). Between the trimmed V and J ends, which lost 1 base and 2 bases, there was a span of 7 bases. CDR1 and CDR2 from the germline V gene are SGHAT and FQNNGV. There are 14 residues in the CDR3. Written as DNA, the CDR3 is TGTGCCAGCAGCTTAGGACAGAACACAGATACGCAGTATTTT. It yields the protein CASSLGQNTDTQYF.

The rearrangement joins TRBV6-6 to TRBJ2-3, with 10 bases identical to TRBD2. This CDR3 comprises 16 residues. Germline CDR1 reads MNHNY; CDR2 reads SVGAGI (reference sequence). V trimming: 0 bases; J trimming: 3 bases; junction bases outside the gene matches: 3. The DNA of the CDR3 is TGTGCCAGCAGTTACTCGAGCGGGAGGGAAACAGATACGCAGTATTTT. Translation: CASSYSSGRETDTQYF.